The 10 T cell receptor beta chains listed next were all sequenced from one sample in a study of human T cells and chemical hapten exposure. MiXCR, run by TCRdb on the RACE reads, gives a single entry per CDR3 protein. The sample consists of around 380,000 distinct CDR3 sequences, about 5% of them appearing once. The time point here: pre-sensitization, week 0. The treatment is: therapeutic diphenylcyclopropenone sensitization with weekly scalp DPC. The material was whole blood, obtained in connection with sensitization to the hapten diphenylcyclopropenone (DPC). These receptors all come from a woman under 30 with alopecia areata. Some clones in this sample may be carry-over from other donors' samples.

The rearrangement joins TRBV27 to TRBJ2-7, with TRBD2 matching over 12 bases. The germline V gene encodes CDR1 MNHEY and CDR2 SMNVEV (reference sequence). The ends lost 6 bases at V and 1 base at J; junction bases unmatched: 4. CDR3 size: 15 residues. CDR3 DNA: TGTGCCAGCAGAAGGACTAGCGGGGAGTCCTACGAGCAGTACTTC. It codes for CASRRTSGESYEQYF.

This clonotype occurred many times. The rearrangement links TRBV12-3 or TRBV12-4 to TRBJ1-6, with TRBD1 matching over 7 bases. There are 15 residues in the CDR3. Trimming cost V 5 bases and J 5 bases; bases outside gene matches: 6. CDR3 loop: CASSPGTADNSPLHF. The CDR3 region has the DNA TGTGCCAGCAGTCCTGGGACAGCCGATAATTCACCCCTCCACTTT.

This clonotype was detected ten times or more. The chain is built from TRBV6-4 and TRBJ1-3; no firm D call. Looked up from germline, CDR1 is MRHNA and CDR2 is SNTAGT. The length of the CDR3 is 15 residues. Trimming took 0 bases from V and 8 from J, leaving 14 bases between them. The CDR3 region has the DNA TGTGCCAGCAGTGACTCGACCAGCATTTCTTACACCATATATTTT. This codes for CASSDSTSISYTIYF.

This clonotype was counted between two and nine times. V is TRBV7-9 and J is TRBJ1-5; a possible D gene is TRBD1 (5 bases). The V gene lost 10 bases and the J gene lost 0 bases, with 13 bases spanning the gap. This CDR3 region has 14 residues. Germline V lookup: CDR1 SEHNR, CDR2 FQNEAQ (reference sequence). CDR3 sequence: CATQGGGSNQPQHF. The DNA for the CDR3 is TGTGCCACCCAGGGCGGCGGTAGCAATCAGCCCCAGCATTTT.

This clonotype was detected ten times or more. The chain has TRBV6-6 and TRBJ2-7; TRBD2 matches 7 bases. Germline trimming cut 6 bases from V and 6 bases from J; bases unmatched to any gene: 14. The CDR3 consists of 15 residues. Germline CDR1 MNHNY, CDR2 SVGAGI (reference sequence). CDR3 residues: CASRPVGEGEPEQYF. The CDR3 nucleotides read TGTGCCAGCAGGCCCGTGGGGGAGGGTGAACCCGAGCAGTACTTC.

A word on this clonotype: The CDR3 carries no conserved terminal phenylalanine or tryptophan, so it likely arises from a read error. The V and J genes are TRBV11-2 and TRBJ1-3; 7 positions agree with TRBD1. The CDR3 contains 18 residues. The V segment lost 4 bases and the J segment 3 bases; nucleotides outside the gene matches: 15. Looked up from germline, CDR1 is SGHAT and CDR2 is FQNNGV. CDR3: CASSSVPGGEAFGNTIYL. CDR3 in DNA: TGTGCCAGCAGCTCCGTTCCAGGGGGGGAAGCTTTTGGAAACACCATATATTTA.

CDR3 bases: TGTGCCAGCAAGACAGGCGCCGCGAGCTCCTATAATTCACCCCTCCACTTT. Its protein is CASKTGAASSYNSPLHF. The J gene is TRBJ1-6, the V gene TRBV6-1, with a tentative D call TRBD1 (6 bases). Germline loops: CDR1 MNHNS, CDR2 SASEGT. The CDR3 is made up of 17 amino acids. V dropped 7 bases and J dropped 0 bases, with 16 bases sitting between them.

The chain joins TRBV7-6 to TRBJ1-2, with TRBD1 identical over 9 bases. The CDR3 has 15 amino acids. Germline V gives CDR1 SGHVS, CDR2 FNYEAQ. V dropped 1 base and J dropped 3; count of bases not matched to a gene: 3. CDR3 sequence (DNA): TGTGCCAGCAGCTTAGTAGGACAGGGGTACTATGGCTACACCTTC. Its protein product is CASSLVGQGYYGYTF.

Note on this clonotype: Possible read error: a much larger clone is one base away. The chain uses TRBV6-2 or TRBV6-3 and TRBJ2-1; D might be TRBD1 (6 bases). Deletions cut 2 bases from V and 8 bases from J, with 22 bases between. Germline-derived CDR1 and CDR2 are MNHEY and SVGEGT. The CDR3 consists of 17 residues. The CDR3, as DNA: TGTGCCAGCAGTTACGGTCTAGTGGGGGCAAGTAGGGATGAGCAGTTCTTC. Its protein product is CASSYGLVGASRDEQFF.

This chain links TRBV7-2 with TRBJ2-3, with D possibly being TRBD1 (6 bases). The CDR3 is made up of 15 amino acids. Deletions cut 6 bases from V and 2 bases from J, with 15 bases between. Germline V lookup: CDR1 SGHTA, CDR2 FQGNSA. The CDR3 protein is CASRTGGRDTDTQYF. CDR3 in DNA: TGTGCCAGCAGGACAGGCGGCAGGGACACAGATACGCAGTATTTT.